This T cell receptor (beta chain) was captured in a study of blood T cell repertoires in COVID-19 (dated by TCRdb to the early 2020s). Turning to the overall study: Samples from collaborators originated in the United States, Italy and Spain and spanned both the acute and convalescent phases of COVID-19. The prospective study material was composed of cDNA or gDNA derived from T cells, B-cell-depleted T cells, or PBMCs. Subjects who had been exposed to COVID-19, were actively infected with it, or had recovered from it provided the deeply sampled blood TCRbeta repertoires that made up the dataset. The repertoires were made available in a free public database intended to serve as a resource for research on the immune response to SARS-CoV-2. The samples were drawn from two sources: the first 160 participants of the ongoing ImmuneRACE study, and fewer than 1,500 subjects contributed by 6 global collaborators. The sample metadata nearly always contained a de-identified subject ID, COVID-19 status, age in years and sex. HLA class I and class II types, where available, came from metadata supplied by the sample provider rather than from assay-based typing.

TCRbeta CDR3 regions were amplified from genomic DNA using the immunoSEQ Assay, a bias-controlled multiplex PCR. On the study's bioinformatics: Within the assay, amplification of reference gene primers was used to estimate how many nucleated cells each sample contained. To quantify the absolute abundance of each unique TCRbeta CDR3 rearrangement, sequence reads were collapsed and filtered. For each sample, productive Simpson clonality was calculated by taking the square root of Simpson's diversity index across productive rearrangements. TCRdb re-hosts the immuneACCESS table, in-frame sequences only. Its copies lack some clones; in the studies checked, an unresolved V gene accounts for under half of them, and the cause for the rest is not known. For V, J and clone size, that table is used; D and trimming come from the DNA. Counted in this sample were 220,000 or so clones; 86% of them appeared once. 10% of the sample is taken by the ten largest.

General conclusions and limits of the study: The amount of clinical and demographic metadata varied by source and participant and was provided uncurated.

This clone was observed a single time. The clone's antigen remains unknown. No much larger clonotype is one base removed from it; base qualities were not supplied. One collaborating source in Seattle enrolled patients while the patients were actively infected and followed the patients over time throughout the course of disease. Whole blood was collected in K2EDTA tubes by collaborating institutions according to the institutions' own protocols. For TCRbeta analysis, collaborator samples were shipped as frozen whole blood, as isolated PBMCs, or as DNA extracted from either sample type. Source material: peripheral blood. The source is a woman between 50 and 59 years old with COVID-19, enrolled during active disease.

The CDR3 here reads CATSDPRTWHGYTF. DNA sequence: TGTGCCACCAGTGACCCCAGGACATGGCATGGCTACACCTTC. Recombination linked TRBV24-1 to TRBJ1-2, and the D gene may be TRBD1, 5 bases matching. The V and J ends are trimmed by 4 bases and 6 bases, leaving 14 bases between them. Per the germline V gene, KGHDR is the CDR1 and SFDVKD is the CDR2. From the cysteine up to the phenylalanine, the CDR3 has a length of 14 residues. Just the 42-base CDR3 DNA is kept, in frame starting at base 1.